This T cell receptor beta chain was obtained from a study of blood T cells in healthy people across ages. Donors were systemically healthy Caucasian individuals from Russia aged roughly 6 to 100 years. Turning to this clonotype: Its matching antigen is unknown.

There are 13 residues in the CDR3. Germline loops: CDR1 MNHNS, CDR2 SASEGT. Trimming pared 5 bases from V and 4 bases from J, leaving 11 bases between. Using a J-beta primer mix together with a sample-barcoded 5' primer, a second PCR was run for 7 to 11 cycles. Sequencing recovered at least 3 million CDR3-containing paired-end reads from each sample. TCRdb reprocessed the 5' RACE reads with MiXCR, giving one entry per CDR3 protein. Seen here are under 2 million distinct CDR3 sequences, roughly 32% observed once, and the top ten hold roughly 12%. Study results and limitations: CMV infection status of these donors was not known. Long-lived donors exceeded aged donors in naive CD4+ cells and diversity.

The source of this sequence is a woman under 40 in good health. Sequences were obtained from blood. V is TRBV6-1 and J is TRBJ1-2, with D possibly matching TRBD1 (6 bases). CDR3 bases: TGTGCCAGCAGTCGACAGGATGCCTATGGCTACACCTTC. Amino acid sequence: CASSRQDAYGYTF.